One sample yielded the 21 T cell receptor beta chains listed below, sequenced in a study of cytomegalovirus exposure and HLA in healthy donors. PCR primers comprised 60 Vbeta and 13 Jbeta primers. Data came from immunoSEQ multiplex PCR; TCRdb stores just in-frame clones and leaves some out. This sample carries around 85,000 clones, 70% to 80% of them seen once, and the ten largest clones take more than 20%. Sequencing input: PBMCs. These receptors were taken from a man aged 25 to 40 in good health and CMV-seropositive.

CDR3: CAWSVGVQEKLFF. CDR3 in DNA: TGTGCCTGGAGTGTAGGGGTGCAGGAAAAACTGTTTTTT. The V gene is TRBV30, the J gene TRBJ1-4, with a tentative D call TRBD1 (5 bases). Germline V gives CDR1 GTSNPN, CDR2 SVGIG (reference sequence). The CDR3 is 13 residues long. The germline V and J ends were trimmed by 0 bases and 8 bases, with 10 bases remaining between them.

This clone has more than one count but fewer than ten. This sequence joins TRBV6-1 and TRBJ2-7; 8 nucleotides line up with TRBD2. The junction had 11 bases not matched to a gene; V was cut back by 1 base and J by 6 bases. Germline CDR1 reads MNHNS; CDR2 reads SASEGT. There are 16 residues in the CDR3. The CDR3 sequence: CASSEGTRRGVSEQYF. The CDR3 DNA is TGTGCCAGCAGTGAAGGGACTAGGCGGGGGGTAAGCGAGCAGTACTTC.

The chain uses TRBV7-8 and TRBJ1-3; D call uncertain. V was clipped by 2 bases and J by 0 bases, with 8 bases between them. Germline assignment: CDR1 SGHVS and CDR2 FQNEAQ. The CDR3 length is 15 residues. The CDR3 region has the DNA TGTGCCAGCAGCTTATTCAGGCTCTCTGGAAACACCATATATTTT. This translates into CASSLFRLSGNTIYF.

This chain joins TRBV10-2 and TRBJ2-7, with 7 bases fitting TRBD1. The germline CDR1 and CDR2 sequences are WSHSY and SAAADI. The CDR3 sequence is 16 residues long. V lost 0 bases to trimming and J lost 0 bases; unmatched junction nucleotides: 5. The CDR3 protein is CASSESWTGDSYEQYF. The DNA of the CDR3 is TGCGCCAGCAGTGAGTCCTGGACAGGCGACTCCTACGAGCAGTACTTC.

The genes are TRBV6-5 and TRBJ1-1, with D perhaps matching TRBD1 (5 bases). This CDR3 is built from 15 residues. With 0 bases removed from V and 2 bases from J, the gap between germline ends came to 10 bases. Germline-derived CDR1 and CDR2 are MNHEY and SVGAGI. CDR3 in amino acids: CASSYSGRGNTEAFF. CDR3 nucleotide sequence: TGTGCCAGCAGTTACTCGGGAAGGGGAAACACTGAAGCTTTCTTT.

The CDR3 DNA follows: TGTGCCAGCAGTTCTCCAGATACAGATACGCAGTATTTT. Protein product: CASSSPDTDTQYF. The rearrangement links TRBV6-5 to TRBJ2-3, with D hard to call. The CDR3 is 13 amino acids. Germline loops: CDR1 MNHEY, CDR2 SVGAGI. The V and J ends lost 4 bases and 3 bases respectively, with 8 bases between them.

The chain's CDR3 is CASSRDRDSRSGANVLTF. The CDR3 DNA is TGTGCCAGTAGTAGGGACAGGGATTCTCGCTCTGGGGCCAACGTCCTGACTTTC. The chain joins TRBV19 to TRBJ2-6, with 9 bases that match TRBD1. CDR1 and CDR2 from the germline V gene are LNHDA and SQIVND (reference sequence). V was clipped by 4 bases and J by 0 bases; unmatched bases: 7. The CDR3 consists of 18 residues.

This clone was found a few times. This CDR3 is also generated by other DNA sequences in the sample. The gene calls are TRBV11-3 and TRBJ2-3; D is undetermined. The V gene's germline CDR1 is SGHNT and CDR2 YENEEA. The ends were cut back, 1 base at V and 0 bases at J, with 5 bases in the middle. This CDR3 spans 14 amino acids. The CDR3 sequence is CASSLGRSTDTQYF. The CDR3, as DNA: TGTGCCAGCAGCTTAGGGCGGAGCACAGATACGCAGTATTTT. Based on the CDR3 plus reference TRBV11-3 and TRBJ2-3, the full variable domain is EAGVVQSPRYKIIEKKQPVAFWCNPISGHNTLYWYLQNLGQGPELLIRYENEEAVDDSQLPKDRFSAERLKGVDSTLKIQPAELGDSAVYLCASSLGRSTDTQYFGPGTRLTVL.

The chain links TRBV30 to TRBJ2-3; 7 bases map to TRBD2. The junction had 5 bases not matched to a gene; V was cut back by 3 bases and J by 2 bases. Germline CDR1 GTSNPN, CDR2 SVGIG (reference sequence). The CDR3 consists of 14 residues. CDR3 protein: CAWSLAAHTDTQYF. The CDR3 bases are TGTGCCTGGAGCCTAGCGGCTCACACAGATACGCAGTATTTT. Combining the CDR3 with reference TRBV30 and TRBJ2-3 gives the whole variable domain SQTIHQWPATLVQPVGSPLSLECTVEGTSNPNLYWYRQAAGRGLQLLFYSVGIGQISSEVPQNLSASRPQDRQFILSSKKLLLSDSGFYLCAWSLAAHTDTQYFGPGTRLTVL.

This CDR3 is CASSIHGQGGGYTF. Here the CDR3 DNA reads TGTGCCAGCAGCATCCATGGGCAGGGGGGTGGCTACACCTTC. V and J are TRBV7-9 and TRBJ1-2, with 7 bases that match TRBD1. Germline V gives CDR1 SEHNR, CDR2 FQNEAQ (reference sequence). V shed 5 bases, J shed 7 bases, and the junction held 10 bases outside the gene matches. This CDR3 has 14 residues.

Regarding this clone: One end of the junction varies from germline; a read error may be responsible. The V call is TRBV2, the J call TRBJ1-1; D ambiguous. The V gene's germline CDR1 is SNHLY and CDR2 FYNNEI. This CDR3 contains 14 residues. In DNA form, the CDR3 reads TGTGCCGGCAATTGGGGAGAAATGAACACTGAAGCCTTCTTT. Translating it yields CAGNWGEMNTEAFF.

The chain has TRBV6-5 and TRBJ2-2, with D perhaps TRBD1 (6 bases). Germline values: CDR1 MNHEY, CDR2 SVGAGI. Trimming removed 5 bases from V and 3 bases from J, with 10 bases in between. The CDR3 extends over 14 amino acids. The CDR3 nucleotides read TGTGCCAGCAGTAAGGGGGAGTACACCGGGGAGCTGTTTTTT. Encoded protein: CASSKGEYTGELFF.

Remarks on this clone: The sample has other DNA sequences that encode this CDR3 too. The chain links TRBV29-1 to TRBJ2-7; D possibly corresponds to TRBD2 (5 bases). Looked up from germline, CDR1 is SQVTM and CDR2 is ANQGSEA. The CDR3 consists of 14 residues. Trimming took 4 bases from V and 1 from J, leaving 14 bases between them. The CDR3 coding sequence is TGCAGCGTTGCGACGGGGATTGGGTCCTACGAGCAGTACTTC. This encodes CSVATGIGSYEQYF.

CDR3 DNA: TGTGCCAGCTCGAACGAAGAAGGGAGAAGCTCCTACAATGAGCAGTTCTTC. Protein sequence: CASSNEEGRSSYNEQFF. This rearrangement joins TRBV14 to TRBJ2-1, with TRBD2 as a possible D gene (5 bases). From germline, CDR1 is SGHDN and CDR2 FVKESK. The CDR3 is made up of 17 amino acids. The germline V and J ends were trimmed by 8 bases and 0 bases, with 20 bases remaining between them.

The V gene is TRBV7-9, the J gene TRBJ2-3; D is undetermined. This CDR3 comprises 14 residues. Germline CDR1 is SEHNR and CDR2 is FQNEAQ (reference sequence). Trimming removed 1 base at V and 0 bases at J, with 5 bases between. CDR3 sequence reads: CASSLGLSTDTQYF. Here the CDR3 DNA reads TGTGCCAGCAGCTTAGGTCTTAGCACAGATACGCAGTATTTT. Using reference TRBV7-9 and TRBJ2-3 for the parts outside the CDR3, the full variable domain is DTGVSQNPRHKITKRGQNVTFRCDPISEHNRLYWYRQTLGQGPEFLTYFQNEAQLEKSRLLSDRFSAERPKGSFSTLEIQRTEQGDSAMYLCASSLGLSTDTQYFGPGTRLTVL.

This clone was counted only a few times. The CDR3 sequence: CASRATSSGRSDEQFF. CDR3 nucleotides: TGTGCCAGCAGAGCAACCTCTAGCGGGAGATCGGATGAGCAGTTCTTC. The chain combines TRBV9 with TRBJ2-1, with 10 nucleotides matching TRBD2. The V gene's germline CDR1 is SGDLS and CDR2 YYNGEE. Trimming cost V 5 bases and J 8 bases; bases outside gene matches: 13. The CDR3 extends over 16 amino acids.

The gene calls are TRBV4-2 and TRBJ2-5, with 12 nucleotides matching TRBD2. The germline gives CDR1 LGHNA, CDR2 YNFKEQ. V was pared by 1 base and J by 1 base, with 13 bases of the junction left unmatched. This CDR3 contains 20 residues. This CDR3 reads CASSQVVGRGLAGPQETQYF. The CDR3 DNA follows: TGTGCCAGCAGCCAAGTAGTAGGGCGGGGACTAGCGGGCCCCCAAGAGACCCAGTACTTC.

The table lists this clone with a few counts. J is TRBJ2-1 and V is TRBV7-4, with 13 positions matching TRBD2. This CDR3 is built from 18 residues. Germline lookup yields CDR1 SGHVT and CDR2 SQSDAQ. Trimming removed 2 bases from V and 9 bases from J; junction bases left unmatched: 13. In nucleotides, the CDR3 is TGTGCCAGCAGCTTAACAGGGGGGACTAGCGGGGCGGTCGGTGAGCAGTTCTTC. Amino acid sequence: CASSLTGGTSGAVGEQFF.

The chain is built from TRBV19 and TRBJ2-7; 12 nucleotides line up with TRBD1. Germline assignment: CDR1 LNHDA and CDR2 SQIVND (reference sequence). J lost 6 bases, V lost 5 bases, and 8 bases had no gene match. The length of the CDR3 is 15 residues. In nucleotides, the CDR3 is TGTGCCAGTAGTCCGCCGGGACAGGGGGCTTTCGAGCAGTACTTC. Residues: CASSPPGQGAFEQYF.

The chain carries TRBV10-3 and TRBJ1-4; possibly TRBD1 for D (6 bases). V was pared by 2 bases and J by 14 bases, with 12 bases between. From germline, CDR1 is ENHRY and CDR2 SYGVKD. This CDR3 has 12 residues. The CDR3 loop reads CAISENREYLFF. The DNA of the CDR3 is TGTGCCATCAGTGAGAACAGGGAATACCTGTTTTTT.

This clone has just one count. J is TRBJ2-7 and V is TRBV5-6; no firm D call. CDR1 and CDR2 from the germline V gene are SGHDT and YYEEEE. The CDR3 is 15 residues long. V was shortened by 0 bases and J by 0 bases, with 10 bases between the two germline ends. DNA for the CDR3: TGTGCCAGCAGCTTGGTTACTACCCACTCCTACGAGCAGTACTTC. It is translated as CASSLVTTHSYEQYF.